Detailed here is one T cell receptor beta chain. Its target is not known. A library of TCRbeta sequences, prepared with unique molecular identifiers, was generated. One entry per CDR3 protein, called by TCRdb with MiXCR from the PCR reads. The profile shows around 670,000 distinct CDR3 sequences, about 12% of them singletons. This sample was included in a study of T-cell reconstitution after alpha-beta-depleted transplantation in children. V lost 1 base to trimming and J lost 0 bases; unmatched junction nucleotides: 2. The CDR3 has 16 amino acids. Per the germline V gene, CDR1 is MNHEY and CDR2 is SMNVEV (reference sequence). Study-level results: From surviving recipient T cells and thymic progenitors came the high day-60 TCRbeta diversity observed in some patients. After one year, T-cell counts and TCRbeta diversity mostly came from new T cells. Several hundred rapidly expanded clones from non-depleted graft cells reportedly supplied alpha-beta T cells about two months post-transplant.

This clonotype was obtained from a girl aged 2 to 9 with congenital amegakaryocytic thrombocytopenia, due to receive a stem cell transplant. The chain links TRBV27 to TRBJ2-3, with TRBD2 matching 9 bases. The source material was PBMCs, sampled before TCRalphabeta/CD19-depleted stem cell transplant. This chain's CDR3 is CASSLLAGVSTDTQYF. CDR3 DNA: TGTGCCAGCAGTTTATTAGCGGGGGTTAGCACAGATACGCAGTATTTT.